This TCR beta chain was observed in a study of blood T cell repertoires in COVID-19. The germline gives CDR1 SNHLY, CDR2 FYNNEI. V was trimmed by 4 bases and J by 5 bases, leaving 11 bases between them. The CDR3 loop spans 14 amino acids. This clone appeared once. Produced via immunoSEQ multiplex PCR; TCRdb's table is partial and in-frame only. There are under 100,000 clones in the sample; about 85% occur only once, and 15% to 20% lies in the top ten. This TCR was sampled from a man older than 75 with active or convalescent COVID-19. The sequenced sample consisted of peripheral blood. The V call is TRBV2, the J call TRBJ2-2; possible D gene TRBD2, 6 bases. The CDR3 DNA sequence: TGTGCCAGCAGTGCGGGGGTTGTAACCGGGGAGCTGTTTTTT. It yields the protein CASSAGVVTGELFF.